Below are 14 T cell receptor beta chains sequenced from a single sample in a study of T cells of healthy individuals. Via MiXCR, TCRdb re-called the 5' RACE reads, giving one row per CDR3 protein. The sample includes 95,000 to 100,000 distinct CDR3 sequences, approximately 18% of them seen just once. The receptors originated from a human donor in good health.

The rearrangement joins TRBV6-2 or TRBV6-3 to TRBJ2-7, with D hard to call. Deletions cut 6 bases from V and 0 bases from J, with 9 bases between. Germline-derived CDR1 and CDR2 are MNHEY and SVGEGT. The CDR3 runs to 13 residues. As DNA, the CDR3 is TGTGCCAGCAGCCTAGGTTCCTCCTACGAGCAGTACTTC. This codes for CASSLGSSYEQYF.

This clonotype has more than one count but fewer than ten. The chain recombines TRBV6-6 with TRBJ2-1, with 7 bases aligning to TRBD2. Germline V gives CDR1 MNHNY, CDR2 SVGAGI (reference sequence). Unmatched junction bases numbered 5, after V lost 5 bases and J lost 4 bases. The CDR3 runs to 14 residues. The CDR3: CASSHTGGYNEQFF. Written as DNA, the CDR3 is TGTGCCAGCAGTCATACGGGGGGTTACAATGAGCAGTTCTTC.

This clonotype was detected many times. V gene TRBV5-6 combines with J gene TRBJ1-1, with 8 bases lining up with TRBD1. The CDR3 runs 14 residues. Germline CDR1 and CDR2: SGHDT and YYEEEE. The V and J ends lost 5 bases and 5 bases, in that order; junction bases with no gene match: 8. CDR3 DNA sequence: TGTGCCAGCAGTAGACAGGGGTCACGGACTGAAGCTTTCTTT. Translating gives CASSRQGSRTEAFF.

This clonotype occurred many times. The CDR3 spells CASSFRGGETQYF. CDR3 nucleotide sequence: TGTGCCAGCAGCTTCAGGGGGGGAGAGACCCAGTACTTC. The rearrangement joins TRBV11-1 to TRBJ2-5; D possibly matches TRBD1 or TRBD2 (7 bases each). V was clipped by 3 bases and J by 4 bases, with 9 bases between them. The CDR3 runs to 13 residues. From germline, CDR1 is SGHAT and CDR2 FQDESV (reference sequence).

This clonotype has a handful of counts. This sequence joins TRBV6-1 and TRBJ2-1; unclear D gene. Per the germline V gene, CDR1 is MNHNS and CDR2 is SASEGT. V lost 1 base, J lost 9 bases, and 4 bases lay in between. CDR3 length: 11 amino acids. CDR3 amino acids: CASSEVVEQFF. The CDR3 DNA sequence: TGTGCCAGCAGTGAAGTGGTTGAGCAGTTCTTC.

The rearrangement links TRBV4-1 to TRBJ1-2, with 8 bases identical to TRBD1. The CDR3 consists of 15 residues. CDR1 is MGHRA, CDR2 YSYEKL, per germline. The junction had 10 bases not matched to a gene; V was cut back by 4 bases and J by 6 bases. The CDR3 protein is CASSPTGGQANGYTF. CDR3 coding DNA: TGCGCCAGCAGCCCGACTGGGGGACAGGCGAATGGCTACACCTTC.

This chain links TRBV18 with TRBJ2-7, with 14 bases identical to TRBD2. Germline assignment: CDR1 KGHSH and CDR2 LQKENI. This CDR3 region has 17 residues. V dropped 0 bases and J dropped 2; count of bases not matched to a gene: 3. The CDR3 bases are TGTGCCAGCTCACCACCACCGGGACTAGCGGGAGCCTACGAGCAGTACTTC. Protein sequence: CASSPPPGLAGAYEQYF.

This clonotype was recorded many times. The V and J genes are TRBV11-3 and TRBJ2-1, with D possibly TRBD2 on 6 matching bases. V was trimmed by 5 bases and J by 5 bases, leaving 10 bases between them. Germline V gene lookup returns CDR1 SGHNT and CDR2 YENEEA. The CDR3 sequence is 13 residues long. CDR3 sequence reads: CASSPGLHNEQFF. CDR3 DNA: TGTGCCAGCAGCCCGGGACTTCACAATGAGCAGTTCTTC.

This clonotype came up many times. The rearrangement links TRBV3-1 to TRBJ1-5, with unresolved D. Trimming shortened V by 4 bases and J by 2 bases, and 12 bases separated the two germline ends. The CDR3 covers 15 residues. Germline V lookup: CDR1 LGHDT, CDR2 YNNKEL (reference sequence). The CDR3 loop reads CASSRARGGNQPQHF. The CDR3 DNA follows: TGTGCCAGCAGCCGGGCCCGAGGTGGCAATCAGCCCCAGCATTTT.

This clonotype was detected only a few times. The rearrangement joins TRBV28 to TRBJ1-2, with D possibly being TRBD1 (5 bases). V shed 3 bases and J shed 8 bases, with 28 bases lying between them. Germline-derived CDR1 and CDR2 are MDHEN and SYDVKM. CDR3 length: 18 amino acids. The CDR3 here is CASSFPDTTASALKGYTF. DNA of the CDR3: TGTGCCAGCAGTTTTCCGGACACAACTGCTTCGGCCCTTAAAGGCTACACCTTC.

Only a few counts were recorded for this clonotype. CDR3 in DNA: TGTGCCATCAGCCAGCCTAGCGGGAGAGACGCGAACACCGGGGAGCTGTTTTTT. It is translated as CAISQPSGRDANTGELFF. The V call is TRBV10-3, the J call TRBJ2-2; TRBD2 matches 10 bases. The CDR3 is made up of 18 amino acids. With V trimmed by 6 bases and J by 0 bases, 10 bases remained unmatched. CDR1 and CDR2 (germline): ENHRY, SYGVKD.

There are a few counts of this clonotype. The chain is built from TRBV25-1 and TRBJ1-4; no clear D. Trimming shortened V by 3 bases and J by 7 bases, and 9 bases separated the two germline ends. This CDR3 is built from 13 residues. Per the germline V gene, CDR1 is MGHDK and CDR2 is SYGVNS. The CDR3 DNA is TGTGCCAGCAGTGAGACGGTCGGTGAAAAACTGTTTTTT. Protein product: CASSETVGEKLFF.

This clonotype has just a few counts. The chain employs TRBV25-1 and TRBJ2-5; tentatively, D is TRBD1 (6 bases). The CDR3 totals 13 residues. Looked up from germline, CDR1 is MGHDK and CDR2 is SYGVNS. The CDR3 nucleotides are TGTGGCTCGACAGGTTTTGCGGGAGAGACCCAGTACTTC. It translates to CGSTGFAGETQYF.

This clonotype has a handful of counts. This chain uses TRBV28 with TRBJ2-4; D is unresolved. V gave up 5 bases and J gave up 4 bases, with 12 bases separating them. Germline V gives CDR1 MDHEN, CDR2 SYDVKM. This CDR3 contains 14 residues. The CDR3 bases are TGTGCCAGCAGTGGGTCCGACGAAAAAAACATTCAGTACTTC. Translated: CASSGSDEKNIQYF.